One and the same sample provided the 27 T cell receptor beta chains below, sequenced in a study of T-cell reconstitution after alpha-beta-depleted transplantation in children. Unique molecular identifiers were incorporated into the prepared TCRbeta library. TCRdb ran MiXCR on the PCR reads and lists one entry per CDR3 protein. The data contain around 580,000 distinct CDR3 sequences, 23% of them seen just once; the ten biggest clones take up roughly 13%. Sample: PBMCs, mostly from graft donor cells, taken 360 days after TCRalphabeta/CD19-depleted stem cell transplant. The source is a boy under two years old who had a stem cell transplant for acute myeloid leukemia, so the T cells may come from the graft donor.

This clonotype was detected many times. The V and J genes are TRBV10-3 and TRBJ2-7, with 8 bases that match TRBD1. CDR3 length: 13 residues. In germline, CDR1 is ENHRY, CDR2 SYGVKD. V lost 11 bases and J lost 2; bases outside the gene matches: 8. The CDR3 DNA reads TGTGCCGTCACCGGGACAGGTACCTACGAGCAGTACTTC. Protein product: CAVTGTGTYEQYF.

This clonotype was counted at least ten times. The chain is built from TRBV7-9 and TRBJ2-4; TRBD2 matches at 7 bases. The germline CDR1 and CDR2 sequences are SEHNR and FQNEAQ (reference sequence). The CDR3 runs 13 residues. V lost 5 bases and J lost 7; bases outside the gene matches: 5. The CDR3 is CASSRREGNIQYF. The CDR3 nucleotides read TGTGCCAGCAGCAGGAGGGAGGGTAACATTCAGTACTTC.

This clonotype was seen ten or more times. The chain carries TRBV20-1 and TRBJ1-2, with 8 bases that match TRBD1. V lost 5 bases, J lost 7 bases, and 15 bases stayed unmatched. This CDR3 is 15 amino acids long. In germline, CDR1 is DFQATT, CDR2 SNEGSKA (reference sequence). The CDR3 here is CSAFVGQGAMGGYTF. The DNA for the CDR3 is TGCAGTGCTTTCGTTGGGCAGGGGGCGATGGGTGGCTACACCTTC.

The chain uses TRBV3-1 and TRBJ2-4, with 8 positions matching TRBD2. V lost 0 bases and J lost 1; bases outside the gene matches: 5. This CDR3 has 17 residues. CDR1 is LGHDT and CDR2 is YNNKEL in the germline V gene (reference sequence). The CDR3 DNA reads TGTGCCAGCAGCCAAGAGAGGGCTAGCGGGGCCAAAAACATTCAGTACTTC. Translated, it gives CASSQERASGAKNIQYF.

This clonotype was seen at least ten times. The chain joins TRBV20-1 to TRBJ1-1, with D possibly matching TRBD1 (5 bases). The CDR3 totals 14 residues. In germline, CDR1 is DFQATT, CDR2 SNEGSKA (reference sequence). V was cut by 1 base and J by 4 bases, with 13 bases left in between. CDR3 nucleotide sequence: TGCAGTGCTAGAGTTACAGCGGGGGTCACTGAAGCTTTCTTT. Amino acids: CSARVTAGVTEAFF.

In this sample, this clonotype turned up many times. V and J are TRBV29-1 and TRBJ1-2, with 9 positions matching TRBD1. Germline V gene data show CDR1 as SQVTM and CDR2 as ANQGSEA. The CDR3 is 14 residues long. Unmatched junction bases numbered 10, after V lost 7 bases and J lost 4 bases. The CDR3 DNA reads as TGCAGCGCTGCCACGGACAGGGGCCTCTATGGCTACACCTTC. It encodes CSAATDRGLYGYTF.

This clonotype was picked up a small number of times. V and J are TRBV6-5 and TRBJ2-7; 8 positions match TRBD2. The CDR3 length is 17 residues. CDR1 is MNHEY and CDR2 is SVGAGI in the germline V gene. Unmatched junction bases numbered 20, after V lost 6 bases and J lost 7 bases. The CDR3 spells CASSLAWFSGGVEEQYF. The CDR3 DNA reads TGTGCCAGCAGCCTAGCCTGGTTCTCGGGGGGGGTGGAGGAGCAGTACTTC.

V is TRBV5-6 and J is TRBJ2-5; 10 bases align to TRBD2. V was pared by 0 bases and J by 4 bases, with 9 bases of the junction left unmatched. Germline CDR1 SGHDT, CDR2 YYEEEE. There are 17 residues in the CDR3. The DNA for the CDR3 is TGTGCCAGCAGCTTGGATCTAGCGGGGGAGCCTGCAGAGACCCAGTACTTC. Its protein is CASSLDLAGEPAETQYF.

This clonotype was seen a few times. The rearrangement links TRBV28 to TRBJ2-3; tentatively, D is TRBD1 (6 bases). Germline V gives CDR1 MDHEN, CDR2 SYDVKM. Trimming pared 4 bases from V and 1 base from J, leaving 12 bases between. The CDR3 is 15 amino acids. CDR3 loop: CASSSDRRRTDTQYF. CDR3 DNA sequence: TGTGCCAGCAGTTCCGACAGGAGACGCACAGATACGCAGTATTTT.

This clonotype was observed many times. V is TRBV7-9 and J is TRBJ2-7, with 9 bases matching TRBD1. This CDR3 has 15 amino acids. Germline V gene sequence: CDR1 SEHNR, CDR2 FQNEAQ (reference sequence). Trimming at V came to 3 bases and at J to 7 bases, leaving 10 bases not matched to a gene. The DNA for the CDR3 is TGTGCCAGCAGCTTCGGGGACAGGGAGTCCACAGAGCAGTACGTC. Amino acid sequence: CASSFGDRESTEQYV.

This clonotype has only a few counts. The junction departs from germline at one end; a sequencing error may be responsible. The gene calls are TRBV3-1 and TRBJ2-1; 11 bases are a match to TRBD2. CDR1 is LGHDT and CDR2 is YNNKEL in the germline V gene (reference sequence). The CDR3 spans 17 residues. The CDR3 reads CATSHRLAGTLYNEQFF. CDR3 coding DNA: TGTGCCACCAGCCACCGACTAGCGGGGACACTCTACAATGAGCAGTTCTTC.

The gene calls are TRBV29-1 and TRBJ2-2, with D tentatively TRBD2 (6 bases). V lost 3 bases and J lost 5, with 13 bases in between. CDR1 is SQVTM and CDR2 is ANQGSEA in the germline V gene. The CDR3 consists of 14 residues. CDR3 sequence reads: CSVDGGGVTGELFF. CDR3 coding DNA: TGCAGCGTTGACGGCGGCGGGGTAACCGGGGAGCTGTTTTTT.

This sequence joins TRBV12-3 or TRBV12-4 and TRBJ2-1; TRBD2 aligns across 12 bases. The trim removed 5 bases at V and 4 bases at J, leaving 6 bases unmatched. The CDR3 sequence is 16 residues long. This CDR3 is CASSRTGTSGYNEQFF. CDR3 bases: TGTGCCAGCAGTAGGACCGGGACTAGCGGGTACAATGAGCAGTTCTTC.

The V gene is TRBV7-2, the J gene TRBJ2-7; tentatively, D is TRBD1 or TRBD2 (5 bases each). Trimming took off 7 bases at V and 3 bases at J, with 13 bases between the two ends. This CDR3 is built from 13 residues. Germline loops: CDR1 SGHTA, CDR2 FQGNSA. The CDR3 bases are TGTGCCAGCACCCCGGGGCTACTCTACGAGCAGTACTTC. It codes for CASTPGLLYEQYF.

V usage is TRBV2 and J usage is TRBJ1-4; TRBD1 matches 8 bases. The CDR3 covers 13 residues. The V gene's germline CDR1 is SNHLY and CDR2 FYNNEI. Trimming at V came to 5 bases and at J to 8 bases, leaving 4 bases not matched to a gene. CDR3 coding DNA: TGTGCCAGCAGTCCCCGACAGGGGGAAAAACTGTTTTTT. It codes for CASSPRQGEKLFF. Using reference TRBV2 and TRBJ1-4 for the parts outside the CDR3, the full variable domain is EPEVTQTPSHQVTQMGQEVILRCVPISNHLYFYWYRQILGQKVEFLVSFYNNEISEKSEIFDDQFSVERPDGSNFTLKIRSTKLEDSAMYFCASSPRQGEKLFFGSGTQLSVL.

The chain uses TRBV20-1 and TRBJ2-3; perhaps TRBD2 as D (5 bases). In germline, CDR1 is DFQATT, CDR2 SNEGSKA (reference sequence). CDR3 length: 19 amino acids. V was trimmed by 2 bases and J by 2 bases, leaving 26 bases between them. In nucleotides, the CDR3 is TGCAGTGCTAGACTCCAAGTACCACCACTAGGGCTATTCACAGATACGCAGTATTTT. This translates into CSARLQVPPLGLFTDTQYF.

V gene TRBV5-1 combines with J gene TRBJ1-1, with TRBD1 as a possible D gene (5 bases). Trimming cost V 3 bases and J 4 bases, with 16 bases left between them. The CDR3 has 15 amino acids. CDR1 and CDR2 from the germline V gene are SGHRS and YFSETQ. The CDR3 coding sequence is TGCGCCAGCAGCTCCCCGGGGAGGCAGGGCACTGAAGCTTTCTTT. It encodes CASSSPGRQGTEAFF. Together with reference TRBV5-1 and TRBJ1-1, the CDR3 gives the full variable domain: KAGVTQTPRYLIKTRGQQVTLSCSPISGHRSVSWYQQTPGQGLQFLFEYFSETQRNKGNFPGRFSGRQFSNSRSEMNVSTLELGDSALYLCASSSPGRQGTEAFFGQGTRLTVV.

This clonotype has just one count. This chain uses TRBV12-3 or TRBV12-4 with TRBJ2-3; D unclear. The CDR3 has 12 residues. The V gene lost 7 bases and the J gene lost 5 bases, with 10 bases spanning the gap. CDR3 DNA sequence: TGTGCCAGCAATCTGGGGTTAGATACGCAGTATTTT. Translating it yields CASNLGLDTQYF.

This chain links TRBV6-5 with TRBJ2-6; D call uncertain. CDR1 MNHEY and CDR2 SVGAGI come from the germline V gene. V lost 3 bases to trimming and J lost 4 bases, with 4 bases between them. The length of the CDR3 is 13 residues. In DNA, the CDR3 is TGTGCCAGCAGTTATAGGGGGGCCAACGTCCTGACTTTC. Translating gives CASSYRGANVLTF.

In this sample, this clonotype turned up many times. V and J are TRBV6-5 and TRBJ2-3; unclear D gene. This CDR3 has 14 amino acids. Germline V gene sequence: CDR1 MNHEY, CDR2 SVGAGI. Trimming left V 2 bases short and J 4 bases short, with 10 bases between. CDR3 DNA sequence: TGTGCCAGCAGTTACACAACAGAGGCAGATACGCAGTATTTT. Protein product: CASSYTTEADTQYF.

This clonotype was seen a few times. The chain combines TRBV4-3 with TRBJ1-2; D remains unclear. This CDR3 comprises 15 residues. Germline assignment: CDR1 LGHNA and CDR2 YSLEER. V lost 0 bases and J 4 bases, leaving 12 bases between the germline ends. CDR3 coding DNA: TGCGCCAGCAGCCAAGAAGCGGCCGGCAGCTATGGCTACACCTTC. Translating gives CASSQEAAGSYGYTF.

This clonotype was observed a handful of times. The chain uses TRBV21-1 and TRBJ1-5. TRBV21-1 is a pseudogene. This CDR3 contains 15 residues. The CDR3 is CASFTLAGFNQPQHF. As DNA, the CDR3 is TGTGCCAGCTTTACCCTGGCGGGGTTCAATCAGCCCCAGCATTTT.

This clonotype showed up many times. The chain joins TRBV20-1 to TRBJ2-7; 7 positions agree with TRBD1. The CDR3 loop spans 16 amino acids. Germline-derived CDR1 and CDR2 are DFQATT and SNEGSKA (reference sequence). Trimming cost V 6 bases and J 1 base; bases outside gene matches: 15. The CDR3 loop is CSALKRGRFMSYEQYV. CDR3 bases: TGCAGTGCATTAAAAAGGGGGCGATTTATGTCCTACGAGCAGTACGTC.

This clonotype was observed a handful of times. This rearrangement joins TRBV20-1 to TRBJ2-5; TRBD1 is a possible D gene (6 bases). The V end lost 8 bases, the J end lost 1 base, and 11 bases lay between the germline ends. Germline loops: CDR1 DFQATT, CDR2 SNEGSKA (reference sequence). The CDR3 sequence is 12 residues long. The CDR3 nucleotides read TGCAGTTTGGGACAAACCCAAGAGACCCAGTACTTC. This gives the protein CSLGQTQETQYF.

Here the CDR3 DNA reads TGTGCCAGCAGCTTATTCGGGGGGCGGGCACTCTACAATGAGCAGTTCTTC. Its protein is CASSLFGGRALYNEQFF. This rearrangement joins TRBV7-2 to TRBJ2-1; the D gene is possibly TRBD2 (7 bases). Trimming took 2 bases from V and 3 from J, leaving 17 bases between them. CDR3 length: 17 residues. CDR1 SGHTA and CDR2 FQGNSA come from the germline V gene.

The chain joins TRBV29-1 to TRBJ2-7; TRBD1 aligns across 7 bases. Germline V gene sequence: CDR1 SQVTM, CDR2 ANQGSEA. With V trimmed by 3 bases and J by 3 bases, 5 bases remained unmatched. The CDR3 has 13 amino acids. The CDR3 here is CSVEEGGLYEQYF. In DNA form, the CDR3 reads TGCAGCGTTGAGGAAGGGGGCCTCTACGAGCAGTACTTC.

This chain links TRBV7-2 with TRBJ2-2; D remains ambiguous. Per the germline V gene, CDR1 is SGHTA and CDR2 is FQGNSA. V was shortened by 4 bases and J by 8 bases, with 11 bases between the two germline ends. CDR3 length: 13 amino acids. CDR3 residues: CASSWGQMGELFF. DNA for the CDR3: TGTGCCAGCAGCTGGGGTCAAATGGGGGAGCTGTTTTTT.